Listed below are T cell receptor beta chains from one sample, sequenced in a study of monozygotic twins with inflammatory bowel disease. TCRdb reprocessed the 5' RACE reads and stores each CDR3 protein as one record, lacking DNA. The sample yields fewer than 150,000 distinct CDR3 sequences, of which the top ten take up 2.4%. Sequencing was performed on blood. The receptors stem from a human donor with ulcerative colitis or Crohn's disease, or a healthy co-twin of an affected twin (not recorded which). Both conserved end residues are part of each CDR3. Not every row has a clone size; where given, it reads once, few, many or a size class.

>NA|TRBJ2-3|TRBV7-2
CASSFDISTDTQYF
>medium-sized|TRBJ1-5|TRBV7-2
CASSFRDSNQPQHF
>NA|TRBJ2-2|TRBV27
CASSHPNTGELFF
>NA|TRBJ2-2|TRBV5-1
CASSFGSPGTRPGELFF
>NA|TRBJ2-2|TRBV24-1
CATSGTGEAGELFF
>NA|TRBJ2-3|TRBV29-1
CSAPGPFDQYF
>NA|TRBJ1-4|TRBV5-4
CASSYRATNEKLFF
>NA|TRBJ2-5|TRBV7-9
CASSLDLGQETQYF
>NA|TRBJ1-2|TRBV5-1
CASSLGDMYGYTF
>NA|TRBJ1-1|TRBV5-5
CASSLGRGRNTEAFF
>NA|TRBJ1-6|TRBV2
CASRGAGSSYNSPLHF
>NA|TRBJ2-7|TRBV20-1
CSARPNRDSGSYEQYF
>NA|TRBJ2-5|TRBV4-2
CASSLNSWSGGYQETQYF
>NA|TRBJ2-2|TRBV5-1
CASSLGTADGELFF
>NA|TRBJ2-7|TRBV4-2
CASSQESSYEQYF
>NA|TRBJ2-4|TRBV29-1
CSVSSSLAKNIQYF
>NA|TRBJ2-7|TRBV7-2
CASSLAIGQVGRRYEQYF
>NA|TRBJ2-5|TRBV27
CASSLRGFGQETQYF
>NA|TRBJ1-1|TRBV6-1
CASSEIDRGNTEAFF
>NA|TRBJ2-7|TRBV5-1
CASSPGTGTWEQYF
>NA|TRBJ2-5|TRBV10-2
CASSEMAGGFQETQYF
>NA|TRBJ1-5|TRBV20-1
CSATRPGPSNQPQHF
>NA|TRBJ2-1|TRBV6-4
CASSIRGHSSEQFF
>NA|TRBJ2-7|TRBV20-1
CSARRQGLYEQYF
>NA|TRBJ2-1|TRBV4-1
CASSQAGSSYNEQFF
>NA|TRBJ1-5|TRBV4-2
CASSQPSRVEGLNQPQHF
>NA|TRBJ2-5|TRBV6-5
CASSSDRGGSRALETQYF
>NA|TRBJ1-2|TRBV12-3/TRBV12-4
CASSPQGANYGYTF
>NA|TRBJ1-5|TRBV4-1
CASSQDLGQGYRLGNQPQHF
>NA|TRBJ2-5|TRBV11-2
CASSLGSRGVWETQYF
>NA|TRBJ2-1|TRBV5-1
CASSLDHTGVEEQFF
>NA|TRBJ2-7|TRBV5-1
CASSPREGGSYEQYF
>NA|TRBJ2-7|TRBV10-3
CAISEDPGGLGEQYF
>NA|TRBJ2-1|TRBV5-1
CASSPPGLAGGSDEQFF
>NA|TRBJ1-2|TRBV28
CASSTGLGYGYTF
>NA|TRBJ2-2|TRBV7-3
CASSLEASGHTGELFF